This T cell receptor beta chain originates from a study of vaccination effects on CD4 cells after COVID-19. Study results and caveats: The study got few convalescent patients and did not collect any early post-infection timepoints.

Some clones are missing from TCRdb's copy, which holds only in-frame ones; the method was immunoSEQ multiplex PCR. The data contain some 29,000 clones, roughly 60% of them singletons. This clone was recorded a few times. Its antigen is still unknown. ViraFEST expansion of antigen-specific CD4+ T cells with viral peptide pools preceded sequencing. Culture lasted around eleven days before CD4+ T cell isolation. BNT162b2 vaccine or mRNA-1273 vaccine was given to participants in two doses. The study found no prior SARS-CoV-2 infection in the vaccine recipients, who tested negative for nucleocapsid antibodies. Germline assignment: CDR1 SGHNT and CDR2 YYREEE (reference sequence). The CDR3 is 16 residues long. The V segment lost 2 bases and the J segment 3 bases; nucleotides outside the gene matches: 7.

The chain combines TRBV5-4 with TRBJ2-2; 7 bases match TRBD1. This specimen was CD4+ T cells from PBMCs cultured with SARS-CoV-2 spike peptides, taken after COVID-19 vaccination. This clonotype was sampled from a human donor who received a COVID-19 vaccine. The CDR3 DNA reads TGTGCCAGCAGCTTACGCGTCACAGGGGACACCGGGGAGCTGTTTTTT. Its translation is CASSLRVTGDTGELFF.